Detailed here is one TCR beta chain. The CDR3 has 13 amino acids. Germline lookup yields CDR1 MNHNS and CDR2 SASEGT. V lost 1 base and J lost 7, with 11 bases in between. Here immunoSEQ multiplex PCR was the method, and the copy in TCRdb shows in-frame clones only, minus some. Of approximately 130,000 clones in the sample, around 95% are singletons; the top ten hold more than 0.4%. This entry comes from a study of T cell changes during pregnancy in multiple sclerosis. The sample here was peripheral blood, taken after pregnancy. This TCR derives from a female donor with multiple sclerosis, enrolled in a pregnancy study. The chain has TRBV6-1 and TRBJ2-7; the D gene is possibly TRBD2 (6 bases). CDR3 amino acids: CASSEGGAGEQYF. The CDR3 DNA is TGTGCCAGCAGTGAAGGCGGGGCGGGGGAGCAGTACTTC.